A single sample is the source of the 12 T cell receptor beta chains below, sequenced in a study of blood T cell repertoires in COVID-19. The assay was immunoSEQ multiplex PCR, and TCRdb's table has in-frame clones only and misses some. The sample has approximately 150,000 clones, roughly 87% seen once. Material: peripheral blood. These receptors were obtained from a human donor in a cohort sampled during active COVID-19.

The chain carries TRBV9 and TRBJ2-7; the match to TRBD1 covers 7 bases. This CDR3 comprises 15 residues. Per the germline V gene, CDR1 is SGDLS and CDR2 is YYNGEE. The J segment lost 2 bases and the V segment lost 0 bases, leaving 5 bases of the junction unmatched. The CDR3 is CASSVGTGEAYEQYF. The CDR3 nucleotides are TGTGCCAGCAGCGTAGGCACAGGGGAAGCCTACGAGCAGTACTTC. The variable domain in full, with the rest retrieved from reference TRBV9 and TRBJ2-7, is DSGVTQTPKHLITATGQRVTLRCSPRSGDLSVYWYQQSLDQGLQFLIQYYNGEERAKGNILERFSAQQFPDLHSELNLSSLELGDSALYFCASSVGTGEAYEQYFGPGTRLTVT.

J is TRBJ1-2 and V is TRBV2, with 7 positions matching TRBD1. Trimming at V came to 3 bases and at J to 3 bases, leaving 4 bases not matched to a gene. CDR1 and CDR2 from the germline V gene are SNHLY and FYNNEI. The CDR3 consists of 14 residues. The chain's CDR3 is CASSEDRRYYGYTF. The DNA for the CDR3 is TGTGCCAGCAGTGAGGACAGGAGATACTATGGCTACACCTTC.

The V and J genes are TRBV9 and TRBJ1-2, with 8 bases fitting TRBD1. Trimming cost V 4 bases and J 5 bases; bases outside gene matches: 10. CDR3 length equals 15 residues. Germline CDR1 and CDR2: SGDLS and YYNGEE. The CDR3 reads CASSPTPGQVYGYTF. The CDR3 DNA follows: TGTGCCAGCAGCCCGACGCCGGGACAGGTTTATGGCTACACCTTC.

The V call is TRBV11-2, the J call TRBJ2-7; weak D call: TRBD1 (5 bases). This CDR3 has 15 residues. Deletions cut 4 bases from V and 0 bases from J, with 13 bases between. The germline V gene has CDR1 SGHAT and CDR2 FQNNGV. The CDR3 nucleotides read TGTGCCAGCAGCTACTACGACAGAAGCTCCTACGAGCAGTACTTC. As protein: CASSYYDRSSYEQYF.

V usage is TRBV23-1 and J usage is TRBJ1-5, with D possibly matching TRBD1 (5 bases). TRBV23-1 is noted as an ORF with a role that remains uncertain. This CDR3 region has 18 residues. V lost 8 bases and J lost 1, with 24 bases in between. The CDR3 DNA reads as TGCGCCAGCCGCCCTCGGGGGGAACGGGGGTTGAGCAATCAGCCCCAGCATTTT. It yields the protein CASRPRGERGLSNQPQHF.

The V gene is TRBV5-1, the J gene TRBJ2-1; D is ambiguous. The germline V and J ends were trimmed by 0 bases and 7 bases, with 8 bases remaining between them. The CDR3 is made up of 13 amino acids. Germline V gene sequence: CDR1 SGHRS, CDR2 YFSETQ. The DNA of the CDR3 is TGCGCCAGCAGCTTGGGTGTGGAGAATGAGCAGTTCTTC. Protein sequence: CASSLGVENEQFF.

The CDR3 region is CASSEFGLGGFNEQFF. DNA for the CDR3: TGTGCCAGCAGTGAGTTCGGACTAGGGGGGTTCAATGAGCAGTTCTTC. This chain uses TRBV6-1 with TRBJ2-1; D may be TRBD2 (7 bases). V lost 3 bases and J 6 bases, leaving 18 bases between the germline ends. Per the germline V gene, CDR1 is MNHNS and CDR2 is SASEGT. The CDR3 runs 16 residues.

This chain joins TRBV6-2 or TRBV6-3 and TRBJ1-5; TRBD1 might be the D (6 bases). Trimming took off 5 bases at V and 5 bases at J, with 22 bases between the two ends. The germline V gene has CDR1 MNHEY and CDR2 SVGEGT. The CDR3 totals 17 residues. The CDR3: CASSKGIGGLGDQPQHF. Here the CDR3 DNA reads TGTGCCAGCAGTAAGGGGATTGGGGGCTTAGGGGATCAGCCCCAGCATTTT.

J is TRBJ2-7 and V is TRBV7-2, with 7 bases aligning to TRBD2. CDR1 SGHTA and CDR2 FQGNSA come from the germline V gene. The CDR3 contains 16 residues. The V segment lost 1 base and the J segment 5 bases; nucleotides outside the gene matches: 11. The CDR3 DNA sequence: TGTGCCAGCAGCTTAGTTGGGGGGGGAGATTTCGACGAGCAGTACTTC. Encoded protein: CASSLVGGGDFDEQYF.

The chain is built from TRBV5-1 and TRBJ1-1, with 7 bases aligning to TRBD1. The CDR3 has 19 amino acids. V was clipped by 0 bases and J by 6 bases; unmatched bases: 20. Germline lookup yields CDR1 SGHRS and CDR2 YFSETQ. CDR3 protein: CASSLAEGQVTFGGPEAFF. CDR3 nucleotides: TGCGCCAGCAGCTTGGCAGAAGGACAGGTCACGTTCGGAGGCCCTGAAGCTTTCTTT.

The chain couples TRBV28 to TRBJ2-7; the D is unclear. The CDR3 loop spans 12 amino acids. The V end lost 7 bases, the J end lost 6 bases, and 13 bases lay between the germline ends. Per the germline V gene, CDR1 is MDHEN and CDR2 is SYDVKM. The CDR3 nucleotides read TGTGCCAGCAACGAGGTTATGGGCGAGCAGTACTTC. It translates to CASNEVMGEQYF.

The gene calls are TRBV6-5 and TRBJ1-2, with D tentatively TRBD1 (6 bases). The germline V and J ends were trimmed by 5 bases and 8 bases, with 12 bases remaining between them. The V gene's germline CDR1 is MNHEY and CDR2 SVGAGI. The CDR3 extends over 12 amino acids. DNA of the CDR3: TGTGCCAGCAGTCACAGGGCCGAGGGCTACACCTTC. The encoded protein is CASSHRAEGYTF.